The 4 T cell receptor beta chains below were found in one sample sequenced in a study of T cells after posttransplantation cyclophosphamide. Data came from immunoSEQ multiplex PCR; TCRdb stores just in-frame clones and leaves some out. This sample has roughly 40,000 clones, each found more than once. Sequenced: PBMCs. The receptor set was obtained from a woman aged 45-60 years in good health and a related stem cell transplant donor.

This clone came up many times. V is TRBV30 and J is TRBJ1-4, with TRBD1 matching 7 bases. The CDR3 has 12 residues. The germline gives CDR1 GTSNPN, CDR2 SVGIG (reference sequence). The chain's CDR3 is CGLQGMGEKLFF. The DNA for the CDR3 is TGTGGATTACAGGGGATGGGTGAAAAACTGTTTTTT.

The table lists this clone with many counts. The V and J genes are TRBV5-1 and TRBJ2-7, with TRBD1 matching over 9 bases. Germline V gene data show CDR1 as SGHRS and CDR2 as YFSETQ. The CDR3 is 14 amino acids. The ends lost 3 bases at V and 0 bases at J; junction bases unmatched: 1. The CDR3 protein is CASSSQGASYEQYF. As DNA, the CDR3 is TGCGCCAGCAGCTCACAGGGGGCCTCCTACGAGCAGTACTTC.

This clone was recorded many times. The rearrangement joins TRBV5-6 to TRBJ1-2; possible D gene TRBD1, 5 bases. The CDR3 runs to 14 residues. Germline loops: CDR1 SGHDT, CDR2 YYEEEE. The V end lost 0 bases, the J end lost 3 bases, and 9 bases lay between the germline ends. The CDR3: CASSLGQLHYGYTF. The CDR3 nucleotides read TGTGCCAGCAGCTTGGGACAGCTACACTATGGCTACACCTTC. Combining the CDR3 with reference TRBV5-6 and TRBJ1-2 gives the whole variable domain DAGVTQSPTHLIKTRGQQVTLRCSPKSGHDTVSWYQQALGQGPQFIFQYYEEEERQRGNFPDRFSGHQFPNYSSELNVNALLLGDSALYLCASSLGQLHYGYTFGSGTRLTVV.

This clone appeared many times. This rearrangement joins TRBV7-2 to TRBJ2-7; TRBD1 might be the D (6 bases). The CDR3 loop spans 14 amino acids. The V and J ends lost 6 bases and 2 bases respectively, with 14 bases between them. The V gene's germline CDR1 is SGHTA and CDR2 FQGNSA. The CDR3 loop reads CASRNQGGPYEQYF. The CDR3 nucleotides read TGTGCCAGCAGAAACCAAGGGGGACCCTACGAGCAGTACTTC.